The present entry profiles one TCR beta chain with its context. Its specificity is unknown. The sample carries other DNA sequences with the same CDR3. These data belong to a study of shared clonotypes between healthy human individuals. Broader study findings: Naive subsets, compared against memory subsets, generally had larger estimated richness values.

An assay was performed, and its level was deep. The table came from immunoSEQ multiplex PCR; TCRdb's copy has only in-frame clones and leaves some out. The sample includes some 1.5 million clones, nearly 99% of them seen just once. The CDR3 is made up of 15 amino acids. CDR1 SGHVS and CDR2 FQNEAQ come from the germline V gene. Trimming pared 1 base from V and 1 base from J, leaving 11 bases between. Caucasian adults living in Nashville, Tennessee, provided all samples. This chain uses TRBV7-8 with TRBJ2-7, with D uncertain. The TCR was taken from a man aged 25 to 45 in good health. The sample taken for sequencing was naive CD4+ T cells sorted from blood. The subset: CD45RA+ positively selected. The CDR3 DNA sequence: TGTGCCAGCAGCTTAGAGGGCCCTAGGTCCTACGAGCAGTACTTC. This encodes CASSLEGPRSYEQYF.